The 10 T cell receptor beta chains given below trace back to one sample, sequenced in a study of T cells expressing NK-cell markers. TCRdb re-called the 5' RACE reads; one entry per CDR3 protein, DNA not given. Listed are a few hundred thousand distinct CDR3 sequences; 5% to 5.5% falls within the top ten. The source material was blood T cells: a sorted CD56 or NKG2C T cell subset, CD4+ or CD8+ T cells, or bulk PBMC T cells (not recorded which). These receptors were collected from a man aged 18 to 69 in good health.

V usage is TRBV20-1 and J usage is TRBJ2-2; the TCRdb call, TRBD1, lacks DNA for checking. CDR3 length: 14 amino acids. Germline lookup yields CDR1 DFQATT and CDR2 SNEGSKA (reference sequence). CDR3 amino acids: CSAMGQGRTGELFF.

This rearrangement joins TRBV12-3 or TRBV12-4 to TRBJ1-5. This CDR3 is built from 17 residues. Here the CDR3 reads CASSFGGQIVGNQPQHF.

V and J are TRBV11-2 and TRBJ1-4; the D call from TCRdb, TRBD1, cannot be confirmed without DNA. The germline V gene has CDR1 SGHAT and CDR2 FQNNGV. CDR3 size: 16 residues. The CDR3 is CASSLGPGQRNEKLFF.

The V and J genes are TRBV6-5 and TRBJ1-6. Germline values: CDR1 MNHEY, CDR2 SVGAGI. The CDR3 totals 16 residues. CDR3 residues: CASSYSVVAYNSPLHF.

The chain links TRBV12-3 or TRBV12-4 to TRBJ1-6. CDR3 length equals 16 residues. CDR3 sequence reads: CASSQPRASYNSPLHF.

The rearrangement links TRBV7-8 to TRBJ2-7; as DNA is missing, the TRBD1 call by TCRdb cannot be tested. CDR3 length: 15 amino acids. Germline-derived CDR1 and CDR2 are SGHVS and FQNEAQ. The CDR3 region is CASSTLTGNSYEQYF.

The chain uses TRBV12-3 or TRBV12-4 and TRBJ2-2; TCRdb outputs TRBD2, but without DNA this stays unchecked. The CDR3 contains 18 residues. CDR3 amino acids: CASSFRASGVLNTGELFF.

CDR3 loop: CASSSQAFPTNEKLFF. The rearrangement uses TRBV7-9 and TRBJ1-4. The CDR3 contains 16 residues. The germline gives CDR1 SEHNR, CDR2 FQNEAQ (reference sequence).

The CDR3 loop is CKSSRGSSYEQYF. The chain is built from TRBV20-1 and TRBJ2-7. Germline lookup yields CDR1 DFQATT and CDR2 SNEGSKA (reference sequence). The CDR3 is made up of 13 amino acids.

This chain connects TRBV7-9 to TRBJ2-3; the D gene TCRdb calls, TRBD1, cannot be checked with no DNA. CDR1 SEHNR and CDR2 FQNEAQ come from the germline V gene (reference sequence). This CDR3 region has 16 residues. CDR3 sequence: CASSLARDSSTDTQYF.